A single sample is the source of the 21 T cell receptor beta chains below, sequenced in a study of blood T cell repertoires in COVID-19. The protocol was immunoSEQ multiplex PCR, while the TCRdb copy is restricted to in-frame clones and leaves out a portion. The sample carries more than 250,000 clones, roughly 87% recorded once. The sample consisted of PBMCs or T cells enriched from blood (not recorded which). Source of these receptors: a woman between 40 and 55 years old who had recovered from COVID-19.

The chain uses TRBV4-3 and TRBJ2-1; tentative D call: TRBD2 (6 bases). This CDR3 is 16 amino acids long. Germline V gene lookup returns CDR1 LGHNA and CDR2 YSLEER. Trimming shortened V by 1 base and J by 3 bases, and 13 bases separated the two germline ends. The CDR3 nucleotides are TGCGCCAGCAGCCAAGGGCTCACTAGCCACTACAATGAGCAGTTCTTC. This gives the protein CASSQGLTSHYNEQFF.

J is TRBJ2-1 and V is TRBV5-1, with 9 bases that match TRBD2. The CDR3 spans 17 residues. CDR1 and CDR2 (germline): SGHRS, YFSETQ. V lost 3 bases to trimming and J lost 0 bases; unmatched junction nucleotides: 7. The CDR3 loop reads CASSSQGSGSSYNEQFF. The CDR3 DNA sequence: TGCGCCAGCAGCTCCCAGGGTAGCGGGAGCTCCTACAATGAGCAGTTCTTC.

The V and J genes are TRBV14 and TRBJ1-3; D call uncertain. CDR1 and CDR2 (germline): SGHDN, FVKESK. V was shortened by 2 bases and J by 0 bases, with 8 bases between the two germline ends. This CDR3 is 15 amino acids long. The CDR3 sequence is CASSQQRLSGNTIYF. The DNA of the CDR3 is TGTGCCAGCAGCCAACAGCGACTCTCTGGAAACACCATATATTTT.

This chain uses TRBV7-8 with TRBJ2-1; D possibly corresponds to TRBD2 (6 bases). V lost 10 bases to trimming and J lost 6 bases, with 22 bases between them. The germline V gene has CDR1 SGHVS and CDR2 FQNEAQ. This CDR3 comprises 15 residues. In DNA, the CDR3 is TGTGCCATCCTACCCTCCGGGAGTAGGTTCAATGAGCAGTTCTTC. As protein: CAILPSGSRFNEQFF. The entire variable domain, with the rest obtained from reference TRBV7-8 and TRBJ2-1, is as follows: GAGVSQSPRYKVAKRGQDVALRCDPISGHVSLFWYQQALGQGPEFLTYFQNEAQLDKSGLPSDRFFAERPEGSVSTLKIQRTQQEDSAVYLCAILPSGSRFNEQFFGPGTRLTVL.

The genes are TRBV5-1 and TRBJ1-4; D ambiguous. CDR3 length: 15 residues. V shed 1 base and J shed 5 bases, with 12 bases lying between them. Germline V gene lookup returns CDR1 SGHRS and CDR2 YFSETQ. In DNA, the CDR3 is TGCGCCAGCAGCTTGAGTCAGACTACAAATGAAAAACTGTTTTTT. Its translation: CASSLSQTTNEKLFF.

The gene calls are TRBV5-1 and TRBJ2-7, with 7 positions matching TRBD2. V lost 0 bases to trimming and J lost 5 bases; unmatched junction nucleotides: 5. The germline CDR1 and CDR2 sequences are SGHRS and YFSETQ. The CDR3 spans 14 residues. The CDR3 loop reads CASSLGSGMNEQYF. In DNA, the CDR3 is TGCGCCAGCAGCTTGGGGAGCGGGATGAACGAGCAGTACTTC.

This clone was detected only once. The chain couples TRBV27 to TRBJ2-3; 7 bases are shared with TRBD2. This CDR3 spans 15 amino acids. In germline, CDR1 is MNHEY, CDR2 SMNVEV (reference sequence). Trimming took 5 bases from V and 6 from J; bases not matched to a gene: 11. The CDR3 loop is CASSRSGVESDTQYF. The CDR3 bases are TGTGCCAGCAGTCGAAGCGGGGTGGAATCGGATACGCAGTATTTT.

Here the CDR3 reads CASSPARGAYEQYF. Here the CDR3 DNA reads TGTGCCAGCAGTCCCGCCCGGGGGGCCTACGAGCAGTACTTC. The chain uses TRBV27 and TRBJ2-7, with 7 bases identical to TRBD2. V was clipped by 5 bases and J by 2 bases; unmatched bases: 6. CDR3 length equals 14 residues. Germline-derived CDR1 and CDR2 are MNHEY and SMNVEV (reference sequence).

CDR3 in amino acids: CASNPSGTGGYEAFF. CDR3 coding DNA: TGTGCCAGCAACCCCAGCGGGACAGGGGGTTATGAAGCTTTCTTT. This rearrangement joins TRBV27 to TRBJ1-1; 11 nucleotides line up with TRBD1. This CDR3 comprises 15 residues. After removal of 7 bases from V and 7 bases from J, the junction contained 11 bases not matched to a gene. CDR1 is MNHEY, CDR2 SMNVEV, per germline (reference sequence).

This clone came up once. The chain links TRBV7-2 to TRBJ2-7; no clear D. Germline V gene lookup returns CDR1 SGHTA and CDR2 FQGNSA. The ends were cut back, 3 bases at V and 0 bases at J, with 9 bases in the middle. The CDR3 has 14 amino acids. The chain's CDR3 is CASSFDLRSYEQYF. The DNA of the CDR3 is TGTGCCAGCAGCTTCGACTTGCGCTCCTACGAGCAGTACTTC.

The CDR3 sequence: CASSPFSSTGGELFF. CDR3 DNA: TGTGCCAGCAGCCCCTTCTCTAGTACGGGCGGGGAGCTGTTTTTT. The rearrangement uses TRBV13 and TRBJ2-2; D is undetermined. The CDR3 loop spans 15 amino acids. Per germline, CDR1 PRHDT and CDR2 FYEKMQ (reference sequence). Trimming pared 5 bases from V and 7 bases from J, leaving 17 bases between. Full variable domain (remainder filled in from reference TRBV13 and TRBJ2-2): AAGVIQSPRHLIKEKRETATLKCYPIPRHDTVYWYQQGPGQDPQFLISFYEKMQSDKGSIPDRFSAQQFSDYHSELNMSSLELGDSALYFCASSPFSSTGGELFFGEGSRLTVL.

The V call is TRBV29-1, the J call TRBJ1-1; tentatively, D is TRBD1 (5 bases). CDR1 and CDR2 from the germline V gene are SQVTM and ANQGSEA. The V end was cut by 3 bases, the J end by 5 bases, with 10 bases between. CDR3 length: 12 amino acids. CDR3 bases: TGCAGCGTTGATCGGGGGGTTACTGAAGCTTTCTTT. This codes for CSVDRGVTEAFF.

The CDR3 loop reads CASSSPTGGRTEAFF. CDR3 nucleotide sequence: TGTGCCAGCAGTTCCCCCACAGGGGGCAGGACTGAAGCTTTCTTT. The genes are TRBV28 and TRBJ1-1, with 9 bases identical to TRBD1. The CDR3 is 15 residues long. The V gene's germline CDR1 is MDHEN and CDR2 SYDVKM. With V trimmed by 4 bases and J by 5 bases, 8 bases remained unmatched. The full variable domain, rest sourced from reference TRBV28 and TRBJ1-1, is DVKVTQSSRYLVKRTGEKVFLECVQDMDHENMFWYRQDPGLGLRLIYFSYDVKMKEKGDIPEGYSVSREKKERFSLILESASTNQTSMYLCASSSPTGGRTEAFFGQGTRLTVV.

The rearrangement links TRBV11-1 to TRBJ2-7; possibly TRBD2 for D (5 bases). The length of the CDR3 is 15 residues. CDR1 and CDR2 from the germline V gene are SGHAT and FQDESV (reference sequence). V was trimmed by 5 bases and J by 4 bases, leaving 18 bases between them. CDR3 coding DNA: TGTGCCAGCAGCCAGAACGGGGTATCGGGTTACGAGCAGTACTTC. This sequence encodes CASSQNGVSGYEQYF. The variable domain in full, completed from reference TRBV11-1 and TRBJ2-7, reads EAEVAQSPRYKITEKSQAVAFWCDPISGHATLYWYRQILGQGPELLVQFQDESVVDDSQLPKDRFSAERLKGVDSTLKIQPAELGDSAMYLCASSQNGVSGYEQYFGPGTRLTVT.

The chain links TRBV19 to TRBJ1-5, with unresolved D. The length of the CDR3 is 16 residues. V lost 3 bases to trimming and J lost 3 bases, with 15 bases between them. CDR1 and CDR2 (germline): LNHDA, SQIVND (reference sequence). Here the CDR3 reads CASSIGRGHNNQPQHF. CDR3 nucleotide sequence: TGTGCCAGTAGTATCGGTCGAGGCCATAACAATCAGCCCCAGCATTTT. Full variable domain (missing parts from reference TRBV19 and TRBJ1-5): DGGITQSPKYLFRKEGQNVTLSCEQNLNHDAMYWYRQDPGQGLRLIYYSQIVNDFQKGDIAEGYSVSREKKESFPLTVTSAQKNPTAFYLCASSIGRGHNNQPQHFGDGTRLSIL.

This chain uses TRBV19 with TRBJ1-1; TRBD1 matches at 7 bases. With 6 bases clipped from V and 1 base from J, the junction kept 8 bases outside the gene matches. This CDR3 is 15 amino acids long. CDR1 and CDR2 (germline): LNHDA, SQIVND (reference sequence). CDR3 nucleotides: TGTGCCAGTAGCGCCCCCAGACAGGGGAACACTGAAGCTTTCTTT. Translated, it gives CASSAPRQGNTEAFF.

This chain joins TRBV14 and TRBJ2-7, with TRBD1 identical over 7 bases. Germline assignment: CDR1 SGHDN and CDR2 FVKESK. V shed 1 base and J 3 bases; nucleotides not matched to a gene: 21. The CDR3 spans 20 residues. CDR3 region: CASSQGRQGPNRGFLYEQYF. CDR3 DNA sequence: TGTGCCAGCAGCCAAGGAAGACAGGGACCTAATCGGGGATTCCTCTACGAGCAGTACTTC.

V gene TRBV28 combines with J gene TRBJ1-1; TRBD1 agrees at 9 bases. The CDR3 has 15 residues. J lost 4 bases, V lost 5 bases, and 8 bases had no gene match. Germline V gene sequence: CDR1 MDHEN, CDR2 SYDVKM. The CDR3, as DNA: TGTGCCAGCAGTGCCCCGGGACAGGGCACCACTGAAGCTTTCTTT. It yields the protein CASSAPGQGTTEAFF.

V usage is TRBV13 and J usage is TRBJ2-5, with 7 bases identical to TRBD1. The length of the CDR3 is 13 residues. The V segment lost 6 bases and the J segment 5 bases; nucleotides outside the gene matches: 6. Per the germline V gene, CDR1 is PRHDT and CDR2 is FYEKMQ (reference sequence). Written as DNA, the CDR3 is TGTGCCAGCAGACAGGGGTATATGGAGACCCAGTACTTC. It is translated as CASRQGYMETQYF.

The chain recombines TRBV7-2 with TRBJ2-5; 14 bases are a match to TRBD2. CDR3 length equals 19 residues. Per germline, CDR1 SGHTA and CDR2 FQGNSA. The junction had 12 bases not matched to a gene; V was cut back by 1 base and J by 5 bases. The DNA for the CDR3 is TGTGCCAGCAGCTTAGATCCGACTAGCGGGAGGGATGGGCCGGAGACCCAGTACTTC. Protein product: CASSLDPTSGRDGPETQYF.

This clone has a handful of counts. The rearrangement links TRBV4-2 to TRBJ1-4, with D possibly matching TRBD1 (5 bases). CDR1 LGHNA and CDR2 YNFKEQ come from the germline V gene. The CDR3 totals 15 residues. The V gene lost 1 base and the J gene lost 7 bases, with 13 bases spanning the gap. CDR3: CASSQGSGRGEKLFF. The CDR3 region has the DNA TGTGCCAGCAGCCAAGGTTCAGGGCGGGGTGAAAAACTGTTTTTT.